The TCR beta chain described here comes from a study of T-cell reconstitution after alpha-beta-depleted transplantation in children. Whole-study results and caveats: A year had passed since transplant, and T-cell counts and diversity by then came mostly from newly produced T cells. High day-60 TCRbeta diversity in some patients came from surviving recipient T cells and thymic progenitors. Several hundred rapidly expanded clones from non-depleted graft cells reportedly supplied alpha-beta T cells about two months post-transplant.

Per the germline V gene, CDR1 is MNHEY and CDR2 is SVGAGI. V was trimmed by 0 bases and J by 3 bases, leaving 7 bases between them. The CDR3 is made up of 14 amino acids. About this clonotype: The antigen remains unidentified.

Library preparation (for TCRbeta) was performed with unique molecular identifiers. Each CDR3 protein gets one entry after TCRdb re-called the PCR reads with MiXCR. This sample has fewer than 500,000 distinct CDR3 sequences, with 43% found just once. The chain has TRBV6-5 and TRBJ2-3; D gene unclear. The TCR sequence derives from a girl aged 2 to 10 with aplastic anemia, due to receive a stem cell transplant. Sequenced here: PBMCs, sampled before TCRalphabeta/CD19-depleted stem cell transplant. The CDR3 sequence is CASSYSYQTDTQYF. The CDR3 bases are TGTGCCAGCAGTTACTCTTACCAGACAGATACGCAGTATTTT.